The rows below give T cell receptor beta chains drawn from one sample of a study of cytomegalovirus exposure and HLA in healthy donors. The repertoire was sequenced with immunoSEQ multiplex PCR; TCRdb's copy has only in-frame clones and lacks some. The table shows 55,000 to 85,000 clones, with about four fifths occurring only once. The sample comprised PBMCs. All receptors derive from a man younger than 35 in good health and CMV-seropositive. The CDR3 runs from the conserved cysteine through the conserved F or W. The order of the fields is clone size, D gene, V gene, J gene, CDR3 protein, CDR3 DNA. D genes are given only for firm matches. Part of the rows lack a size; the others show once, few, many or a class for expanded clones.

>once|.|TRBV10-3|TRBJ1-5
CAISESPGQPQHF
TGTGCCATCAGTGAGTCCCCAGGCCAGCCCCAGCATTTT
>.|.|TRBV6-1|TRBJ2-6
CASSEDRGPHVSGANVLTF
TGTGCCAGCAGTGAAGATCGAGGGCCCCACGTCTCTGGGGCCAACGTCCTGACTTTC
>.|TRBD2|TRBV5-4|TRBJ2-2
CASSLGAGLSGELFF
TGTGCCAGCAGCTTAGGAGCGGGATTGTCGGGGGAGCTGTTTTTT
>.|.|TRBV29-1|TRBJ2-1
CSVVEDYNEQFF
TGCAGCGTTGTCGAGGATTACAATGAGCAGTTCTTC
>.|TRBD2|TRBV6-5|TRBJ2-1
CASRKRGGRNEQFF
TGTGCCAGCAGAAAACGCGGGGGGCGCAATGAGCAGTTCTTC
>.|TRBD2|TRBV28|TRBJ2-2
CASSSLPGLASVGELFF
TGTGCCAGCAGTTCCCTTCCGGGACTAGCTTCTGTCGGGGAGCTGTTTTTT
>.|.|TRBV25-1|TRBJ1-4
CASRGLAEGKKLFF
TGTGCCAGCAGGGGTTTGGCCGAGGGCAAAAAACTGTTTTTT
>few|TRBD2|TRBV5-1|TRBJ2-6
CASSPGLAGSSGANVLTF
TGCGCCAGCAGCCCTGGACTAGCGGGCTCCTCTGGGGCCAACGTCCTGACTTTC
>few|.|TRBV4-2|TRBJ1-2
CASSQGMGGYTF
TGTGCCAGCAGCCAAGGCATGGGCGGCTACACCTTC
>.|.|TRBV5-6|TRBJ2-5
CASSLGLQETQYF
TGTGCCAGCAGCTTGGGGCTGCAAGAGACCCAGTACTTC
>.|.|TRBV30|TRBJ1-4
CAWSVLREGDYHF
TGTGCCTGGAGTGTGCTGCGCGAGGGAGACTATCATTTT
>.|TRBD1|TRBV13|TRBJ2-1
CASGDGTGGAISYNEQFF
TGTGCCAGCGGGGATGGGACAGGGGGCGCAATCTCCTACAATGAGCAGTTCTTC
>.|TRBD1|TRBV30|TRBJ1-6
CAWSGQGNSPLHF
TGTGCCTGGAGTGGACAGGGTAATTCACCCCTCCACTTT
>.|.|TRBV6-1|TRBJ2-5
CASTEDLRKETQYF
TGTGCCAGCACTGAGGACTTGCGAAAAGAGACCCAGTACTTC
>.|.|TRBV5-1|TRBJ2-5
CASSPQAFQETQYF
TGCGCCAGCAGCCCGCAGGCTTTCCAAGAGACCCAGTACTTC
>.|TRBD1|TRBV4-2|TRBJ1-6
CASSQDPGTGGEPLHF
TGTGCCAGCAGCCAAGATCCCGGGACAGGGGGTGAACCCCTCCACTTT
>few|.|TRBV2|TRBJ1-1
CASSELGGRMNTEAFF
TGTGCCAGCAGTGAGTTGGGGGGGCGTATGAACACTGAAGCTTTCTTT
>.|.|TRBV6-1|TRBJ2-2
CASSEALYRANTGELFF
TGTGCCAGCAGCGAAGCCCTTTACAGGGCGAACACCGGGGAGCTGTTTTTT
>.|.|TRBV30|TRBJ1-1
CAWSVPRQKAFF
TGTGCCTGGAGTGTACCGAGACAAAAGGCTTTCTTT
>.|.|TRBV9|TRBJ2-3
CASSVELAHTDTQYF
TGTGCCAGCAGCGTAGAACTAGCCCACACAGATACGCAGTATTTT
>.|.|TRBV9|TRBJ2-2
CASSVTHVAEPGELFF
TGTGCCAGCAGCGTAACCCACGTGGCGGAGCCCGGGGAGCTGTTTTTT